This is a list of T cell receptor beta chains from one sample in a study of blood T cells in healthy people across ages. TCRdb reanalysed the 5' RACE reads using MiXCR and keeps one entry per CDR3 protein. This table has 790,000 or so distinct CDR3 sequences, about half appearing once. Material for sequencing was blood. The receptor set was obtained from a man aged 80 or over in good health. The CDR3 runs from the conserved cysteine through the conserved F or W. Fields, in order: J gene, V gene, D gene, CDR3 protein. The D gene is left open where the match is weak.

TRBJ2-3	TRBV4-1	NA	CASSQDAGPTDTQYF
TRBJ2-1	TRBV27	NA	CASSLTSSHEQFF
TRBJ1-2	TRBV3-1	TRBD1	CASSQVAGGRGSSFHGYTF
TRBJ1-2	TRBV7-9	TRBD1	CASSLETGQAYGYTF
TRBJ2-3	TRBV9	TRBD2	CASSYALGGDPSTDTQYF
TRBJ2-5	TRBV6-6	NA	CVSSRLLETQYF
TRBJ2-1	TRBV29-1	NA	CSVERGSDYEQFF
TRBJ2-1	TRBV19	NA	CASSIGGVRSYNEQFF
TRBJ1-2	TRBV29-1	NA	CSVEGSYGYTF
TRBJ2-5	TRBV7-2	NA	CASSPYAETQYF
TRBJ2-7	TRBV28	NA	CASVKRLSYEQYF
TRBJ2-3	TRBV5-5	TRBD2	CASSLAGRTSGRDTQYF
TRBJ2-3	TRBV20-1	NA	CSVATSSTDTQYF
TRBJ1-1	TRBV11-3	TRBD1	CASSPRQGPGTEAFF
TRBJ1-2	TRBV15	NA	CATSRDIGGDDGYTF
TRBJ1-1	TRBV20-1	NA	CSGASQQNTEAFF
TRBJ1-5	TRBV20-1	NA	CSAWDSNQPQHF
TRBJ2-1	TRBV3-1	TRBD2	CASSQETSGGRSKFF
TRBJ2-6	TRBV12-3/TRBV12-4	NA	CASSFAVSGANVLTF
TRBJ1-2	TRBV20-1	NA	CSAKGTAYGYTF
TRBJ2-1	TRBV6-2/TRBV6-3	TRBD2	CASTDRTRQFF
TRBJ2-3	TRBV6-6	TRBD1	CASSQQGSSTDTQYF
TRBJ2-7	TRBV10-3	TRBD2	CAISESPTQRGSYEQYF
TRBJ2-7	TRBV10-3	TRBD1	CAIDQQGASYGQYF
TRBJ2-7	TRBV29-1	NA	CSVGANRYEQYF
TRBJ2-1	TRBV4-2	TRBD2	CASSQELAGGLDEQFF
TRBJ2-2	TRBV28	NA	CASSQRRQGELFF
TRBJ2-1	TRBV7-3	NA	CASSPGGGREQFF
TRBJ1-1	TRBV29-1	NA	CSVEYGRENTEAFF
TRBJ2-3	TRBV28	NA	CASARDALDTQYF
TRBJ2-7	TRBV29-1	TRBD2	CSVEEREGFNEQYF
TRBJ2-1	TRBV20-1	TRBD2	CSATGGLADYNEQFF
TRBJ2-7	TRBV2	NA	CASETGDNSYEQYF